Listed below are T cell receptor beta chains from one sample, sequenced in a study of T cell repertoires in cytomegalovirus infection. TCRdb used MiXCR to reprocess the reads, holding one entry per CDR3 protein. In the table there are 95,000 to 120,000 distinct CDR3 sequences, 30% of which are singletons. These receptors are not linked to any known antigen. The sequences come from CD8+ T cells from cultured PBMCs, collected from culture after CMV antigen stimulation. All receptors derive from a human donor in good health (CMV status not recorded). Some clones in this sample may be carry-over from other donors' samples. Each CDR3 is given with its conserved first and last residue. A D gene is named only where the DNA matches it firmly. The size of a clone is reported for some rows only, either as once, few or many, or as a class for expanded clones.

CDR3 DNA	CDR3 protein	clone size	D gene	J gene	V gene
TGCAGTGCTAGATTCTTCGGGGGACAGAAGAACACTGAAGCTTTCTTT	CSARFFGGQKNTEAFF	few	TRBD1	TRBJ1-1	TRBV20-1
TGTGCCACCAGCAGAGCCCGGGACGTGGTCATTGAGCAGTTCTTC	CATSRARDVVIEQFF	NA	NA	TRBJ2-1	TRBV15
TGTGCCAGCAGCTTAGCCGGGGGGGCGACGGATACGCAGTATTTT	CASSLAGGATDTQYF	NA	TRBD2	TRBJ2-3	TRBV7-9
TGTGCCAGCAGACAACGACAGGGAAGTGTGAACACTGAAGCTTTCTTT	CASRQRQGSVNTEAFF	NA	TRBD1	TRBJ1-1	TRBV5-3
TGTGCCAGTACCCTTCTGCTGGGGGGCAATCAGCCCCAGCATTTT	CASTLLLGGNQPQHF	few	NA	TRBJ1-5	TRBV19
TGTGCCAGCTCACCGAGGAGACAGGGTACAGATACGCAGTATTTT	CASSPRRQGTDTQYF	few	TRBD1	TRBJ2-3	TRBV18
TGTGCCAGCAAAATGGGTACTGGAAACACCATATATTTT	CASKMGTGNTIYF	few	NA	TRBJ1-3	TRBV7-9
TGCGCCAGCAGCCAAGATCTCCAGGGGGGATTGGCGGACACCTTC	CASSQDLQGGLADTF	few	TRBD1	TRBJ1-2	TRBV4-3
TGTGCCAGCAGTGACGGTGGCATGACACGATTGAACACTGAAGCTTTCTTT	CASSDGGMTRLNTEAFF	NA	NA	TRBJ1-1	TRBV6-4
TGCGCCAGCAGCCGGATATACCCCGGGAATAGCAATCAGCCCCAGCATTTT	CASSRIYPGNSNQPQHF	NA	NA	TRBJ1-5	TRBV4-1
TGTGCCAGCAGCGTAGGAGGGGGGAGCCCCTATGGCTACACCTTC	CASSVGGGSPYGYTF	NA	NA	TRBJ1-2	TRBV9
TGTGCCAGTAGTGTAGGGGGGGGCGCGATCTACGAGCAGTACTTC	CASSVGGGAIYEQYF	NA	NA	TRBJ2-7	TRBV19
TGTGCCAGCAGCTCACCGGGACGGTCACAAGAGACCCAGTACTTC	CASSSPGRSQETQYF	few	NA	TRBJ2-5	TRBV7-8
TGCAGTGCTAAGATCCGCGGGGGTGGGTACGAGCAGTACTTC	CSAKIRGGGYEQYF	few	TRBD2	TRBJ2-7	TRBV20-1
TGTGCCAGCAGCTTAGAGGGCAGTCCCTACGAGCAGTACTTC	CASSLEGSPYEQYF	NA	NA	TRBJ2-7	TRBV7-4
TGCGCCAGCAGCCGGGACAGGGCGGTGGAGACCCAGTACTTC	CASSRDRAVETQYF	NA	TRBD1	TRBJ2-5	TRBV4-1
TGTGCCAGCAGCTTGCCCACAGGGAGGGGTACTGAAGCTTTCTTT	CASSLPTGRGTEAFF	few	NA	TRBJ1-1	TRBV7-4
TGTGCCAGCAGTGGCAGCGTCTACTATGGCTACACCTTC	CASSGSVYYGYTF	NA	NA	TRBJ1-2	TRBV6-2/TRBV6-3
TGCAGTGCTAGAGACCCCATCGTGGGGGGCTCCTACAATGAGCAGTTCTTC	CSARDPIVGGSYNEQFF	NA	NA	TRBJ2-1	TRBV20-1
TGTGCCACCAGCCGAAGACTAGGTGGCTCCACAGATACGCAGTATTTT	CATSRRLGGSTDTQYF	many	NA	TRBJ2-3	TRBV15
TGTGCCAGCAGCTCTCCGGGACAGGGGAATGGGTACGAGCAGTACTTC	CASSSPGQGNGYEQYF	NA	TRBD1	TRBJ2-7	TRBV7-9
TGTGCCAGCAGTCCCTCACGGGGGAATGAGCAGTTCTTC	CASSPSRGNEQFF	NA	NA	TRBJ2-1	TRBV6-2/TRBV6-3
TGTGCCAGCAGCCTCGATCTTGGAGGGAATCGGGACATTCAGTACTTC	CASSLDLGGNRDIQYF	NA	NA	TRBJ2-4	TRBV28
TGCGCCAGCAGCGGAAGACAGGGTTTCGACACCGGGGAGCTGTTTTTT	CASSGRQGFDTGELFF	few	TRBD1	TRBJ2-2	TRBV5-1
TGTGCCATCAGTGAGTCCATAGGCGGGACAGGTTTAACAGATACGCAGTATTTT	CAISESIGGTGLTDTQYF	NA	TRBD1	TRBJ2-3	TRBV10-3
TGTGCCAGCAGTTGGGTTGGATTTGCCCCCGAGACTAACTATGGCTACACCTTC	CASSWVGFAPETNYGYTF	few	NA	TRBJ1-2	TRBV6-5
TGTGCCAGCAGTTCTGGCGCGGGTGGCCTCTACACAGATACGCAGTATTTT	CASSSGAGGLYTDTQYF	NA	NA	TRBJ2-3	TRBV28
TGCAGTGCTAGAGGGGGGGCTCTAAGCTCCTACGAGCAGTACTTC	CSARGGALSSYEQYF	NA	NA	TRBJ2-7	TRBV20-1
TGTGCCATCAAACTCAGCGGGGCCACAGATACGCAGTATTTT	CAIKLSGATDTQYF	many	TRBD2	TRBJ2-3	TRBV10-3
TGTGCCAGCAGGCCCGGGACAGGTATTAAGAACATTCAGTACTTC	CASRPGTGIKNIQYF	few	TRBD1	TRBJ2-4	TRBV28
TGTGCCATCAGTGAGTCGGGACAGGGGAGCGCTGAAGCTTTCTTT	CAISESGQGSAEAFF	NA	TRBD1	TRBJ1-1	TRBV10-3
TGTGCCAGCAGCCCTGGTTCGGGGGTTGACTACGAGCAGTACTTC	CASSPGSGVDYEQYF	few	NA	TRBJ2-7	TRBV12-3/TRBV12-4
TGTGCCAGCAGCGTTAGGGGGGGTAACACCGGGGAGCTGTTTTTT	CASSVRGGNTGELFF	few	NA	TRBJ2-2	TRBV7-6
TGTGCCAGCAGCTTACTACGGGCAGGTCCCTACAATGAGCAGTTCTTC	CASSLLRAGPYNEQFF	many	NA	TRBJ2-1	TRBV13
TGCGCCAGCAGCCATGAACAGGGGATCGAGCAGTACTTC	CASSHEQGIEQYF	many	TRBD1	TRBJ2-7	TRBV4-1
TGTGCCAGTAGTATATTCGGGGAATCGAACACTGAAGCTTTCTTT	CASSIFGESNTEAFF	NA	NA	TRBJ1-1	TRBV19
TGCAGTGCTGAGGGGACCGGGACAGGGCTCTACGAGCAGTACTTC	CSAEGTGTGLYEQYF	NA	TRBD1	TRBJ2-7	TRBV20-1
TGCAGTGCTAGAGATAAAGCGACAGGGTCCCGCTATGGCTACACCTTC	CSARDKATGSRYGYTF	few	TRBD1	TRBJ1-2	TRBV20-1
TGTGCCAGCAGCTGGGTTGCCACTGAAGCTTTCTTT	CASSWVATEAFF	few	NA	TRBJ1-1	TRBV12-3/TRBV12-4